Shown below are 27 T cell receptor beta chains from a single sample sequenced in a study of shared clonotypes between healthy human individuals. The protocol was immunoSEQ multiplex PCR, while the TCRdb copy is restricted to in-frame clones and leaves out a portion. In the table there are a few hundred thousand clones, 60% to 80% of which are singletons. Sample: PBMCs. These receptors were taken from a woman aged 40-49 years in good health. Some clones in this sample may be carry-over from other donors' samples.

This clone was recorded many times. This chain uses TRBV18 with TRBJ1-5; D might be TRBD1 (5 bases). Trimming took 8 bases from V and 4 from J, leaving 12 bases between them. CDR3 length: 13 residues. Germline V gene sequence: CDR1 KGHSH, CDR2 LQKENI. DNA of the CDR3: TGTGCCAGCCGACCTGGGGGGAATCAGCCCCAGCATTTT. It codes for CASRPGGNQPQHF.

The chain joins TRBV27 to TRBJ2-7; 8 positions match TRBD1. The CDR3 is 15 residues long. Unmatched junction bases numbered 4, after V lost 2 bases and J lost 1 base. In germline, CDR1 is MNHEY, CDR2 SMNVEV (reference sequence). Here the CDR3 reads CASSLSTGGSYEQYF. CDR3 DNA sequence: TGTGCCAGCAGTTTAAGTACAGGGGGGTCCTACGAGCAGTACTTC.

The chain joins TRBV5-8 to TRBJ2-5; D may correspond to TRBD1 or TRBD2 (7 bases each). This CDR3 is built from 15 residues. Between the trimmed V and J ends, which lost 5 bases and 5 bases, there was a span of 19 bases. Germline V gene sequence: CDR1 SGHTS, CDR2 YDEGEE. CDR3 in amino acids: CASSIHRGGEETQYF. Written as DNA, the CDR3 is TGTGCCAGCAGTATTCACAGGGGAGGGGAGGAGACCCAGTACTTC. Using reference TRBV5-8 and TRBJ2-5 for the parts outside the CDR3, the full variable domain is EAGVTQSPTHLIKTRGQQATLRCSPISGHTSVYWYQQALGLGLQFLLWYDEGEERNRGNFPPRFSGRQFPNYSSELNVNALELEDSALYLCASSIHRGGEETQYFGPGTRLLVL.

This clone was counted a few times. This chain joins TRBV5-1 and TRBJ1-5; TRBD1 might be the D (6 bases). Trimming removed 0 bases at V and 6 bases at J, with 13 bases between. In germline, CDR1 is SGHRS, CDR2 YFSETQ. This CDR3 is built from 15 residues. The CDR3 DNA is TGCGCCAGCAGCTTGGACGGGGGCGCTTCTCAGCCCCAGCATTTT. This codes for CASSLDGGASQPQHF.

V and J are TRBV19 and TRBJ2-7; D perhaps matches TRBD2 (6 bases). CDR1 is LNHDA and CDR2 is SQIVND in the germline V gene (reference sequence). The CDR3 is 15 amino acids. V was shortened by 4 bases and J by 5 bases, with 18 bases between the two germline ends. The CDR3 loop reads CASSKFSGTSDEQYF. The CDR3 coding sequence is TGTGCCAGTAGTAAATTCTCCGGGACTTCGGACGAGCAGTACTTC.

This chain uses TRBV28 with TRBJ2-7, with TRBD2 as a possible D gene (5 bases). Germline lookup yields CDR1 MDHEN and CDR2 SYDVKM. The CDR3 extends over 16 amino acids. Between the trimmed V and J ends, which lost 6 bases and 1 base, there was a span of 19 bases. The CDR3 sequence is CASSFGLAGPSYEQYF. CDR3 bases: TGTGCCAGCAGCTTCGGGCTGGCGGGCCCGTCCTACGAGCAGTACTTC.

The chain has TRBV10-2 and TRBJ2-3; possibly TRBD2 for D (5 bases). V lost 2 bases to trimming and J lost 0 bases, with 6 bases between them. The CDR3 runs 14 residues. CDR1 is WSHSY and CDR2 is SAAADI in the germline V gene. In DNA form, the CDR3 reads TGCGCCAGCAGTGAGAGGGAGAGCACAGATACGCAGTATTTT. Protein product: CASSERESTDTQYF.

V usage is TRBV7-3 and J usage is TRBJ1-1; TRBD1 might be the D (6 bases). The CDR3 sequence is 14 residues long. Germline values: CDR1 SGHTA, CDR2 FQGTGA. Trimming cost V 4 bases and J 4 bases, with 13 bases left between them. The CDR3 sequence: CASSYRAGSTEAFF. The CDR3 DNA reads TGTGCCAGCAGCTACAGGGCGGGGTCCACTGAAGCTTTCTTT. Based on the CDR3 plus reference TRBV7-3 and TRBJ1-1, the full variable domain is GAGVSQTPSNKVTEKGKYVELRCDPISGHTALYWYRQSLGQGPEFLIYFQGTGAADDSGLPNDRFFAVRPEGSVSTLKIQRTERGDSAVYLCASSYRAGSTEAFFGQGTRLTVV.

The chain combines TRBV4-2 with TRBJ2-7; 10 bases align to TRBD2. V shed 0 bases and J 7 bases; nucleotides not matched to a gene: 9. Germline V gene data show CDR1 as LGHNA and CDR2 as YNFKEQ. This CDR3 contains 16 residues. CDR3 region: CASSQDLASGSREQYF. CDR3 bases: TGTGCCAGCAGCCAAGATTTGGCTAGCGGGAGTAGGGAGCAGTACTTC.

This clone was counted only a few times. This likely traces to a read error, being one base from a far larger clone. The CDR3 region has the DNA TGTGCCAGCAGTTTAGCCACAGACAGCTACAATCAGCCCCAGCATTTT. It specifies CASSLATDSYNQPQHF. This rearrangement joins TRBV28 to TRBJ1-5; D possibly corresponds to TRBD1 (5 bases). Germline lookup yields CDR1 MDHEN and CDR2 SYDVKM. This CDR3 has 16 residues. The ends were cut back, 2 bases at V and 3 bases at J, with 14 bases in the middle.

This clone came up a few times. The gene calls are TRBV30 and TRBJ1-5; TRBD1 aligns across 8 bases. CDR3 size: 13 residues. Germline V gives CDR1 GTSNPN, CDR2 SVGIG (reference sequence). The junction had 1 base not matched to a gene; V was cut back by 3 bases and J by 3 bases. The CDR3 nucleotides read TGTGCCTGGAGGGACAGGGCCAATCAGCCCCAGCATTTT. This translates into CAWRDRANQPQHF.

The rearrangement links TRBV19 to TRBJ2-7; perhaps TRBD2 as D (6 bases). The CDR3 spans 14 residues. CDR1 is LNHDA, CDR2 SQIVND, per germline (reference sequence). The V gene lost 3 bases and the J gene lost 1 base, with 10 bases spanning the gap. This CDR3 is CASSMSRESYEQYF. DNA for the CDR3: TGTGCCAGTAGTATGTCGCGGGAATCCTACGAGCAGTACTTC.

The V and J genes are TRBV1 and TRBJ2-7. TRBV1 is annotated as a pseudogene. The CDR3 length is 10 residues. CDR3 nucleotide sequence: TGCACCAGCAGCCCCTACGAGCAGTACTTC. It is translated as CTSSPYEQYF.

The chain has TRBV19 and TRBJ2-6; the match to TRBD1 covers 8 bases. The CDR3 loop spans 16 amino acids. Germline V CDR1 and CDR2: LNHDA, SQIVND (reference sequence). The V and J ends lost 10 bases and 0 bases, in that order; junction bases with no gene match: 8. Here the CDR3 DNA reads TGTGCCACATCCCAGACAGGGGTCTCTGGGGCCAACGTCCTGACTTTC. Residues: CATSQTGVSGANVLTF.

The chain is built from TRBV30 and TRBJ2-1, with a weak D call TRBD2 (6 bases). Germline values: CDR1 GTSNPN, CDR2 SVGIG (reference sequence). This CDR3 is 13 amino acids long. Trimming took off 5 bases at V and 0 bases at J, with 8 bases between the two ends. The CDR3 sequence is CAWAGSSYNEQFF. CDR3 nucleotides: TGTGCCTGGGCCGGGAGCTCCTACAATGAGCAGTTCTTC.

This clone came up many times. The chain carries TRBV11-2 and TRBJ2-3; 8 bases map to TRBD1. The V segment lost 6 bases and the J segment 2 bases; nucleotides outside the gene matches: 7. The V gene's germline CDR1 is SGHAT and CDR2 FQNNGV. The CDR3 contains 15 residues. In DNA form, the CDR3 reads TGTGCCAGCAGGACCACAGGGGGAATCACAGATACGCAGTATTTT. Protein: CASRTTGGITDTQYF.

The genes are TRBV11-2 and TRBJ2-7; D perhaps matches TRBD2 (6 bases). This CDR3 has 18 amino acids. V was pared by 0 bases and J by 2 bases, with 20 bases between. The germline gives CDR1 SGHAT, CDR2 FQNNGV. This CDR3 is CASSLDPVGSGNPYEQYF. CDR3 DNA: TGTGCCAGCAGCTTAGACCCCGTGGGTAGCGGAAACCCCTACGAGCAGTACTTC.

The chain joins TRBV5-4 to TRBJ1-1; D is undetermined. Looked up from germline, CDR1 is SGHNT and CDR2 is YYREEE (reference sequence). The CDR3 is 14 amino acids. The V and J ends lost 0 bases and 1 base respectively, with 7 bases between them. CDR3 in amino acids: CASSLDWANTEAFF. The CDR3 coding sequence is TGTGCCAGCAGCTTGGATTGGGCGAACACTGAAGCTTTCTTT.

For this clone: It differs at one base from a far larger clone, so likely a read error. Other DNA sequences in the same sample also yield this CDR3. The chain is built from TRBV30 and TRBJ1-5, with a possible D match to TRBD1 (5 bases). V was pared by 4 bases and J by 7 bases, with 17 bases between. Looked up from germline, CDR1 is GTSNPN and CDR2 is SVGIG (reference sequence). The CDR3 covers 14 residues. The CDR3 DNA reads TGTGCCTGGACCAATGGGGGGGGAAACCAGCCCCAGCATTTT. Protein: CAWTNGGGNQPQHF.

Comments on this clone: A far larger clone is just one base off, so this is likely a read error. This sample also contains other DNA sequences that code for the same CDR3. V is TRBV5-1 and J is TRBJ2-2; D uncertain. This CDR3 contains 13 residues. Germline values: CDR1 SGHRS, CDR2 YFSETQ. CDR3 protein: CASSLKNTRELFF. The DNA for the CDR3 is TGCGCCAGCAGCTTAAAGAACACCAGGGAGCTGTTTTTT.

This chain joins TRBV5-1 and TRBJ2-2; the match to TRBD1 covers 7 bases. Germline CDR1 is SGHRS and CDR2 is YFSETQ. CDR3 length equals 16 residues. V was clipped by 5 bases and J by 3 bases; unmatched bases: 10. DNA for the CDR3: TGCGCCAGCAGACAGTCGACAGGGAGTGACACCGGGGAGCTGTTTTTT. This encodes CASRQSTGSDTGELFF.

This clone was found once. The chain uses TRBV5-4 and TRBJ2-1, with TRBD2 identical over 7 bases. Germline loops: CDR1 SGHNT, CDR2 YYREEE (reference sequence). The CDR3 totals 15 residues. Trimming cost V 4 bases and J 2 bases; bases outside gene matches: 6. As DNA, the CDR3 is TGTGCCAGCAGCGGCCGGGACTACCCCTACAATGAGCAGTTCTTC. Its translation: CASSGRDYPYNEQFF.

Points on this clone: A much bigger clone sits one base away, suggesting this may be a read error. The chain is built from TRBV5-8 and TRBJ1-5; TRBD1 matches at 9 bases. The CDR3 covers 17 residues. Germline V CDR1 and CDR2: SGHTS, YDEGEE. J was trimmed by 2 bases and V by 1 base; bases with no gene match: 7. Here the CDR3 DNA reads TGTGCCAGCAGCTTGTGGACAGGGGATGGCCGCAATCAGCCCCAGCATTTT. Translation: CASSLWTGDGRNQPQHF.

The chain has TRBV28 and TRBJ1-4; TRBD1 matches at 7 bases. The junction had 1 base not matched to a gene; V was cut back by 2 bases and J by 7 bases. Germline lookup yields CDR1 MDHEN and CDR2 SYDVKM. The CDR3 consists of 13 residues. This CDR3 reads CASSLNRGEKLFF. CDR3 coding DNA: TGTGCCAGCAGTTTAAACAGGGGTGAAAAACTGTTTTTT.

The chain uses TRBV10-3 and TRBJ1-1; TRBD1 is a possible D gene (6 bases). Trimming stripped 3 bases from V and 3 bases from J, with 14 bases between. The CDR3 covers 15 residues. CDR1 and CDR2 from the germline V gene are ENHRY and SYGVKD. The DNA for the CDR3 is TGTGCCATCAGTGATATACAGGGAAGGGACACTGAAGCTTTCTTT. It is translated as CAISDIQGRDTEAFF.

The V gene is TRBV2, the J gene TRBJ1-1; no reliable D call. V lost 8 bases and J 6 bases, leaving 13 bases between the germline ends. From germline, CDR1 is SNHLY and CDR2 FYNNEI. The CDR3 spans 12 residues. CDR3 sequence (DNA): TGTGCCAGCGGACCGGCAAACCCTGAAGCTTTCTTT. As protein: CASGPANPEAFF.

The chain is built from TRBV7-2 and TRBJ1-2; the match to TRBD1 covers 10 bases. Looked up from germline, CDR1 is SGHTA and CDR2 is FQGNSA. Losses at the gene ends were 5 bases for V and 5 bases for J; bases not matched to a gene: 8. The CDR3 covers 15 residues. In DNA, the CDR3 is TGTGCCAGCAGCACACGGACAGGGGGTCGGTATGGCTACACCTTC. It is translated as CASSTRTGGRYGYTF.